These T cell receptor beta chains were read from a single sample in a study of blood T cell repertoires in COVID-19. This table comes from immunoSEQ multiplex PCR, and its TCRdb copy is limited to in-frame clones, with some not included. The table lists about 200,000 clones, roughly 83% of them singletons, with around 5% in the top ten. Sequencing was done on a sample of PBMCs or T cells enriched from blood (not recorded which). The receptors come from a man aged 40-49 years with acute COVID-19. CDR3s leave out the opening cysteine and the closing phenylalanine or tryptophan. The order of the fields is D gene, V gene, clone size, CDR3 protein. A D gene is named only where the DNA matches it firmly. Rows give clone size only sometimes, using once, few, many, or a class for an expanded clone.

. | TRBV9 | once | ASSSEGNRVREQY
TRBD2 | TRBV7-3 | . | ASSLKPSGSTDTQY
. | TRBV6-5 | few | ASSRTGTPRNEQF
. | TRBV23-1 | . | ASSQSSGSSKGAQH
. | TRBV6-5 | once | ASSYSAVGPNYGYT
TRBD1 | TRBV5-4 | . | ASSADRAEGEQF
. | TRBV25-1 | . | ASSKLGDGNEQF
. | TRBV21-1 | . | ASHPKGDGDTEAF
TRBD1 | TRBV7-9 | . | ASRPTSADRGRGGYT
TRBD1 | TRBV7-2 | . | ASSLNPGTASLYGYT
. | TRBV11-1 | . | ASSLNRMYYEQY
TRBD1 | TRBV14 | . | ASSMTGGRELF
TRBD2 | TRBV5-1 | . | ASSLSGMSSYNEQF
. | TRBV7-9 | . | ASSFGSGGQPQH
TRBD2 | TRBV5-6 | . | ASSFSGGRNEQF
TRBD1 | TRBV13 | . | ASSRARQGFRRGF
. | TRBV2 | . | ASSDRSSTDTQY
TRBD2 | TRBV24-1 | . | ATSRSGSSSGQY
TRBD2 | TRBV2 | once | ATGLAGTTDTQY
TRBD1 | TRBV11-2 | . | ASSLDRGFQETQY
TRBD1 | TRBV7-8 | . | ASSWTGTTEAF
. | TRBV7-2 | . | ATGRNYGYT
. | TRBV2 | few | ASSEAGDRSEQY
. | TRBV4-2 | . | ASSQEIRTGELF
. | TRBV29-1 | . | SVEKTGLIGELF
. | TRBV13 | . | ASSLTGAWSNEKLF
. | TRBV18 | . | ASSNDGHPKEAF
. | TRBV14 | . | ASSQVGTNEQF
TRBD1 | TRBV9 | . | ASSAPGQGGQETQY
. | TRBV5-6 | . | ASSYFQRDQETQY
. | TRBV28 | once | ASSLGAWRTDTQY
TRBD1 | TRBV2 | . | ASSPGQGKTDTQY
TRBD2 | TRBV7-2 | once | ASSPGTSPWNEQF
TRBD1 | TRBV7-9 | . | ASSPYRDRVGGAQY
TRBD1 | TRBV18 | . | ASSSGTGGSYEQY
. | TRBV5-4 | . | ASSLDGLHREAF
TRBD1 | TRBV2 | . | ASSGTGGYEQY
. | TRBV3-1/TRBV3-2 | . | AAGGDGFQNEKLF
TRBD1 | TRBV30 | once | AGVRGETQY
. | TRBV19 | . | ASTPLGLHSNQPQH
. | TRBV2 | . | ASGLLLADSLSDTQY
. | TRBV5-1 | once | ASSLSGVSYEQY
TRBD1 | TRBV5-6 | . | ASSLVGQEGGWAKNIQY
TRBD2 | TRBV29-1 | . | SGTSGSTDTQY
. | TRBV25-1 | . | ASSDRGWETNEKLF
. | TRBV10-3 | . | AIGQGWDYGYT
TRBD2 | TRBV5-1 | once | ASSFLAGGSDTQY
TRBD1 | TRBV28 | . | ASRVRDRATGELF
. | TRBV30 | . | AYRSDTYNEQF
. | TRBV10-3 | . | ATHLGGQNTEAF
. | TRBV19 | . | ASSAGAITYGYT
. | TRBV4-3 | . | ASSQDRAGEAF
TRBD1 | TRBV7-2 | . | ASSVPTGEPQH